Sequencing of this T cell receptor (beta chain) was carried out in a study of blood T cell repertoires in COVID-19. On the study more broadly: Material from acute and convalescent COVID-19 was sourced from the United States, Italy and Spain. In each case, the material was cDNA or gDNA derived from T cells, B-cell-depleted T cells, or PBMCs.

Germline CDR1 is LGHDT and CDR2 is YNNKEL (reference sequence). The V end lost 6 bases, the J end lost 1 base, and 12 bases lay between the germline ends. The CDR3 length is 14 residues. The Seattle patients, enrolled during active infection, were followed longitudinally. Assay: immunoSEQ multiplex PCR; the TCRdb copy retains only in-frame clones and omits some. The sample lists 300,000 to 350,000 clones; around 90% were seen once. The receptor was derived from a woman aged 60-75 years with COVID-19, enrolled during active disease. Specimen: peripheral blood. The genes are TRBV3-1 (or the pseudogene TRBV3-2) and TRBJ1-1; no clear D gene. DNA for the CDR3: TGTGCCAGCAGTCCGATAGGAGGGAACACTGAAGCTTTCTTT. Protein sequence: CASSPIGGNTEAFF.